The 13 T cell receptor beta chains given below trace back to one sample, sequenced in a study of T cell repertoires in cytomegalovirus infection. TCRdb itself ran the reads through MiXCR, one entry per CDR3 protein. Of under 200,000 distinct CDR3 sequences in the sample, 7.5% to 10% were seen once. The sample comprised PBMCs. The source is a human donor in good health (CMV status not recorded). Some clones in this sample may be carry-over from other donors' samples.

The rearrangement joins TRBV29-1 to TRBJ2-5; D is perhaps TRBD1 (6 bases). V was pared by 7 bases and J by 1 base, with 16 bases between. There are 14 residues in the CDR3. In germline, CDR1 is SQVTM, CDR2 ANQGSEA. As DNA, the CDR3 is TGCAGCGCACGTATTTGGGACATCCAAGAGACCCAGTACTTC. This codes for CSARIWDIQETQYF.

This clonotype was counted many times. V usage is TRBV4-3 and J usage is TRBJ2-2; a weak D match, TRBD2 (7 bases). The CDR3 covers 21 residues. Germline V CDR1 and CDR2: LGHNA, YSLEER. Trimming took 0 bases from V and 2 from J, leaving 25 bases between them. CDR3 region: CASSQDYSVWGGSLNTGELFF. In DNA, the CDR3 is TGCGCCAGCAGCCAAGATTATTCCGTATGGGGGGGCAGTCTAAACACCGGGGAGCTGTTTTTT.

This clonotype occurred many times. The J gene is TRBJ2-7, the V gene TRBV10-3; unclear D gene. CDR3 length equals 13 residues. Germline CDR1 reads ENHRY; CDR2 reads SYGVKD. Trimming left V 0 bases short and J 3 bases short, with 6 bases between. The CDR3 sequence: CAISESQRYEQYF. The CDR3 DNA reads as TGTGCCATCAGTGAGTCTCAACGCTACGAGCAGTACTTC.

This clonotype was detected ten times or more. The J gene is TRBJ2-1, the V gene TRBV28, with 9 nucleotides matching TRBD2. The junction had 9 bases not matched to a gene; V was cut back by 6 bases and J by 6 bases. Germline CDR1 is MDHEN and CDR2 is SYDVKM. The CDR3 consists of 15 residues. Here the CDR3 reads CASRERLAVVNEQFF. The CDR3 region has the DNA TGTGCCAGCAGGGAACGACTAGCGGTTGTCAATGAGCAGTTCTTC. Drawing the rest from reference TRBV28 and TRBJ2-1, the complete variable domain is DVKVTQSSRYLVKRTGEKVFLECVQDMDHENMFWYRQDPGLGLRLIYFSYDVKMKEKGDIPEGYSVSREKKERFSLILESASTNQTSMYLCASRERLAVVNEQFFGPGTRLTVL.

V and J are TRBV5-1 and TRBJ1-4, with D maybe TRBD1 (5 bases). Between the trimmed V and J ends, which lost 5 bases and 0 bases, there was a span of 11 bases. The CDR3 covers 15 residues. Germline CDR1 and CDR2: SGHRS and YFSETQ. CDR3 sequence (DNA): TGCGCCAGCAGTACGGGACTTGCAACTAATGAAAAACTGTTTTTT. This gives the protein CASSTGLATNEKLFF. Based on the CDR3 plus reference TRBV5-1 and TRBJ1-4, the full variable domain is KAGVTQTPRYLIKTRGQQVTLSCSPISGHRSVSWYQQTPGQGLQFLFEYFSETQRNKGNFPGRFSGRQFSNSRSEMNVSTLELGDSALYLCASSTGLATNEKLFFGSGTQLSVL.

This chain links TRBV18 with TRBJ1-3; no reliable D call. The CDR3 has 16 amino acids. CDR1 and CDR2 (germline): KGHSH, LQKENI. V lost 5 bases, J lost 0 bases, and 14 bases lay in between. The chain's CDR3 is CASSSSDGRSGNTIYF. The CDR3 region has the DNA TGTGCCAGCTCATCGTCGGACGGCCGCTCTGGAAACACCATATATTTT.

This clonotype was counted many times. V is TRBV6-5 and J is TRBJ2-2; possible D gene TRBD1, 5 bases. Germline assignment: CDR1 MNHEY and CDR2 SVGAGI. V lost 4 bases, J lost 4 bases, and 13 bases lay in between. This CDR3 has 15 residues. CDR3 DNA: TGTGCCAGCAGTTCCGTTGCAGGGTCCACCGGGGAGCTGTTTTTT. Translation gives CASSSVAGSTGELFF.

The V call is TRBV29-1, the J call TRBJ1-1, with TRBD1 as a possible D gene (5 bases). Germline CDR1 and CDR2: SQVTM and ANQGSEA. This CDR3 is built from 11 residues. V was shortened by 2 bases and J by 7 bases, with 8 bases between the two germline ends. CDR3 bases: TGCAGCGTTGAATACAGGCTTGAAGCTTTCTTT. It specifies CSVEYRLEAFF.

This clonotype has more than one count but fewer than ten. The chain joins TRBV27 to TRBJ1-1; possible D gene TRBD1, 5 bases. The length of the CDR3 is 15 residues. CDR1 and CDR2 (germline): MNHEY, SMNVEV (reference sequence). The ends were cut back, 3 bases at V and 0 bases at J, with 11 bases in the middle. CDR3 sequence (DNA): TGTGCCAGCAGTTTTTCAGGGCTAATGAACACTGAAGCTTTCTTT. This encodes CASSFSGLMNTEAFF.

This clonotype was counted many times. V is TRBV24-1 and J is TRBJ1-2; the match to TRBD1 covers 7 bases. V was pared by 3 bases and J by 5 bases, with 17 bases of the junction left unmatched. Per the germline V gene, CDR1 is KGHDR and CDR2 is SFDVKD. CDR3 length: 18 residues. The CDR3 loop is CATSDGLDRADRRYGYTF. The CDR3 DNA follows: TGTGCCACCAGTGATGGATTAGACAGGGCGGACCGTCGATATGGCTACACCTTC.

Notes on this clonotype: A clone one base away is much larger, so this may be a read error. The chain uses TRBV11-2 and TRBJ2-1; 11 bases map to TRBD2. This CDR3 has 17 amino acids. From germline, CDR1 is SGHAT and CDR2 FQNNGV. The CDR3 is CASSLSGRGVNGWEHFF. CDR3 coding DNA: TGTGCCAGCAGCCTTAGCGGGAGGGGGGTTAACGGGTGGGAGCATTTCTTC.

V gene TRBV19 combines with J gene TRBJ2-7, with 10 positions matching TRBD2. The CDR3 contains 14 residues. Germline-derived CDR1 and CDR2 are LNHDA and SQIVND (reference sequence). V was clipped by 3 bases and J by 3 bases; unmatched bases: 2. In DNA, the CDR3 is TGTGCCAGTAGTATTTCTAGCGGGAGCTACGAGCAGTACTTC. This encodes CASSISSGSYEQYF.

This clonotype was observed a few times. This chain connects TRBV27 to TRBJ2-7; D remains unclear. CDR1 is MNHEY, CDR2 SMNVEV, per germline (reference sequence). This CDR3 has 14 residues. The V and J ends lost 3 bases and 5 bases respectively, with 14 bases between them. The CDR3 coding sequence is TGTGCCAGCAGTTTGGGTAATTCGGTCAACGAGCAGTACTTC. This sequence encodes CASSLGNSVNEQYF.